The TCR beta chain under discussion was sequenced for a study of shared clonotypes between healthy human individuals. Overall study findings and caveats: Blood was the only sampled material, and tissue repertoires likely differ. A reduction in generation probabilities was seen for non-shared clonotypes relative to those shared by all four donors.

Points on this clone: The antigen is undetermined.

Genomic DNA per cell subset filled all wells of several immunoSEQ plates. Sequencing was performed with immunoSEQ multiplex PCR; in TCRdb, only in-frame clones are kept and a portion is missing. The sample yields 950,000 to 1,300,000 clones, around 74% seen once. The CDR3 sequence is 15 residues long. V lost 4 bases and J lost 6; bases outside the gene matches: 7. The germline CDR1 and CDR2 sequences are SGHVS and FQNEAQ. The V call is TRBV7-8, the J call TRBJ1-5, with TRBD1 matching 9 bases. Sequencing was carried out using memory CD4+ T cells sorted from blood. Subset meaning: CD45RA-negative fraction. The receptor's source is a man younger than 35 in good health. DNA for the CDR3: TGTGCCAGCAGCTCCGCAGGGACAGGGCCTCAGCCCCAGCATTTT. Residues: CASSSAGTGPQPQHF.